This T cell receptor (beta chain) came from a study of blood T cell repertoires in COVID-19. The CDR3 has 15 amino acids. V shed 3 bases and J shed 7 bases, with 16 bases lying between them. From germline, CDR1 is SGDLS and CDR2 YYNGEE. The assay was immunoSEQ multiplex PCR, and TCRdb's table has in-frame clones only and misses some. The table includes 250,000 or so clones, 83% detected once. The sequence was collected from a human donor in a cohort sampled during active COVID-19. Sequenced input: peripheral blood. The rearrangement uses TRBV9 and TRBJ2-2, with TRBD2 as a possible D gene (6 bases). CDR3 protein: CASSAGGSPHGELFF. The DNA of the CDR3 is TGTGCCAGCAGCGCTGGGGGGTCCCCTCACGGGGAGCTGTTTTTT.